Listed here is a single T cell receptor beta chain. The data originate from a study of technical replicates of blood from a few donors. The CDR3 covers 15 residues. Germline CDR1 and CDR2: MNHEY and SVGAGI. V lost 6 bases and J 6 bases, leaving 17 bases between the germline ends. Produced via immunoSEQ multiplex PCR; TCRdb's table is partial and in-frame only. This sample yields about 80,000 clones, of which roughly 90% are seen a single time; 0.3% to 0.45% belongs to the top ten. Sequencing input: T cells isolated from PBMCs. This rearrangement joins TRBV6-5 to TRBJ2-2, with TRBD1 as a possible D gene (6 bases). The source is a human donor in good health. The CDR3, as DNA: TGTGCCAGCAGAAGGGGACAAGGGGAGCCCGGGGAGCTGTTTTTT. Translation: CASRRGQGEPGELFF.